This TCR beta chain derives from a study (dated by TCRdb to between 2015 and 2016). In terms of the full investigation: The study examined whether tumor-infiltrating Tregs in breast cancer are drawn from blood Tregs or arise in situ by conversion from other CD4+ T cell subsets. Results the study describes overall, beyond this receptor: Tumor-infiltrating Treg TCR alpha and beta sequences overlapped most with tumor naive CD4+ T cells, then with blood naive CD4+ T cells. Rather than covering whole repertoires, validation in the larger cohort was restricted to a single TCR beta V-J rearrangement. Tumor memory CD4+ T cell TCR gene usage clustered with blood and lymph node memory CD4+ cells and lymph node naive CD4+ cells. Across roughly 24 patients, about 14% of tumor Treg TRBV12-4/TRBJ1-2 sequences were found to be shared with naive CD4+ cells, compared with under 2.4% shared with blood Tregs or memory cells.

Cells that were CD4+CD25+CD127-/low were isolated as Tregs. In a larger cohort of 20 or so breast cancer patients, a single TRBV12-4/TRBJ1-2 rearrangement was sequenced in tumor Tregs and in blood Treg, naive and memory CD4+ cells. Ficoll density gradient centrifugation was used to isolate mononuclear cells from either lymph nodes or under 65 ml of peripheral blood. Sorted cell populations were confirmed by FACS to exceed 90% purity. The library was built by means of multiplex PCR. The listed sequencing device is Ion Torrent PGM. For the approximately 25-patient analysis, adaptor-ligated barcode primers were used to amplify TRBV12-4/TRBJ1-2 clonotypes. TRBV12-4/TRBJ1-2 amplicons from the roughly 25-patient cohort were sequenced on the Ion Personal Genome Machine system. Turning to the authors' computational methods: For each of nine subset-tissue groups, sequencing data from the five patients were pooled, and the groups were compared by unsupervised clustering of TCR gene usage. The Morisita-Horn index was used to calculate repertoire similarity, with shared sequences weighted by how much each contributed to each repertoire. TCRdb redid the processing of the public reads, applying fastp at Q25 and MiXCR, and retained in-frame beta chains. Each entry is one CDR3 protein sequence, shown with its most common DNA and genes. Clone size and V and J calls follow TCRdb, not the original study. The sample table shows 250 to 400 distinct CDR3 sequences, and more than 20% are seen once. 45% to 50% of the sample belongs to the ten largest clones.

Relative to its sample, this clonotype is large (0.1 to 1%). What antigen it recognizes has not been identified. Base qualities were left out, and no much larger clone turns up one base away. Sequences LGHNT (CDR1) and FRNRAP (CDR2) are obtained from the germline V gene. The CDR3 goes from the cysteine to the phenylalanine over 14 residues. Only the CDR3 DNA is retained, 42 bases long and in frame from the first base. The V end loses 6 bases and the J end loses 8 bases, and a stretch of 19 bases separates them. The receptor was derived from a female donor with breast cancer. The sequenced material came from Tregs sorted from blood. This chain is built from TRBV12-5 and TRBJ1-2, and perhaps TRBD1 as D gene, on 6 matching bases. The CDR3 is CASGSDSPLEGYTF. The DNA reads TGTGCTAGTGGGTCGGACAGCCCATTGGAAGGCTACACCTTC.